Listed below are T cell receptor beta chains from one sample, sequenced in a study of identifying expanded T cells in peripheral blood. Repertoires were generated with immunoSEQ multiplex PCR, while TCRdb's copy carries only in-frame clones and drops some. The sample shows tens of thousands of clones, roughly 90% of them seen only once. What was sequenced was blood. These receptor sequences come from a person aged 18-69 years in good health. The CDR3 runs from the conserved cysteine through the conserved F or W. Each record gives: V gene, clone size, D gene, J gene, CDR3 DNA, CDR3 protein. D genes are given only for firm matches. Not all rows give a size; the values are once, few, many and, for expanded clones, a class.

TRBV5-1,NA,NA,TRBJ2-5,TGCGCCAGCAGCTTTACTTCTAGCACACAAGAGACCCAGTACTTC,CASSFTSSTQETQYF
TRBV7-6,NA,NA,TRBJ2-5,TGTGCCAGCAGCTTAGGCTCGAACGGAGAGACCCAGTACTTC,CASSLGSNGETQYF
TRBV19,NA,TRBD1,TRBJ1-2,TGTGCCAGTAGTACCCCGGGCAGGGGGGGCTACACCTTC,CASSTPGRGGYTF
TRBV7-9,NA,TRBD1,TRBJ1-2,TGTGCCAGCAGCTTCCAAGTTGGACAGGGTTTCAGCTACACCTTC,CASSFQVGQGFSYTF
TRBV27,NA,NA,TRBJ1-1,TGTGCCAGCAGTTTACTCGGGACGAACACTGAAGCTTTCTTT,CASSLLGTNTEAFF
TRBV19,NA,NA,TRBJ1-3,TGTGCCAGTAGGAAATCGACAGGAAGCTCTGGAAACACCATATATTTT,CASRKSTGSSGNTIYF
TRBV13,NA,NA,TRBJ1-3,TGTGCCAGCAGCTTAAGAGGGGGAGGAAACACCATATATTTT,CASSLRGGGNTIYF
TRBV15,NA,TRBD2,TRBJ2-6,TGTGCCACCAGCAGAAGACTAGCGGGGCTAGGGGCTGGGGCCAACGTCCTGACTTTC,CATSRRLAGLGAGANVLTF
TRBV6-4,NA,NA,TRBJ1-2,TGTGCCAGCAGTGAGTGGGGGGGCGCTGGCTATGGCTACACCTTC,CASSEWGGAGYGYTF
TRBV9,NA,NA,TRBJ2-2,TGTGCCAGCAGCGGGAGGGTACCCGGGGAGCTGTTTTTT,CASSGRVPGELFF
TRBV18,few,TRBD1,TRBJ1-2,TGTGCCAGCTCACCAGTGGCCGGGACAGGGTCCTATGGCTACACCTTC,CASSPVAGTGSYGYTF
TRBV5-1,NA,NA,TRBJ2-4,TGCGCCAGCAGCTTTGACGGGGTATCTTTAAACATTCAGTACTTC,CASSFDGVSLNIQYF
TRBV6-5,NA,NA,TRBJ1-4,TGTGCCAGCAGTTCCACCGATGAAAAACTGTTTTTT,CASSSTDEKLFF
TRBV4-2,NA,TRBD1,TRBJ2-7,TGTGCCAGCAGCCAGGATCGTGACAGGGGGAACGAGCAGTACTTC,CASSQDRDRGNEQYF
TRBV12-5,NA,NA,TRBJ2-3,TGTGCTAGTGGTCAGGCGCTAACCACAGATACGCAGTATTTT,CASGQALTTDTQYF
TRBV7-8,NA,TRBD1,TRBJ1-5,TGTGCCAGCAGCACGGACAGGAATCAGCCCCAGCATTTT,CASSTDRNQPQHF
TRBV11-3,NA,TRBD1,TRBJ2-1,TGTGCCAGCAGCCCCGGGACAGGGTACAATGAGCAGTTCTTC,CASSPGTGYNEQFF
TRBV29-1,few,TRBD1,TRBJ2-3,TGCAGCGTGAGACAGGGGGATATAAGAGATACGCAGTATTTT,CSVRQGDIRDTQYF
TRBV13,NA,NA,TRBJ2-2,TGTGCCAGCAGCCTCTTAACCTCCGGCGGCGGGGAGCTGTTTTTT,CASSLLTSGGGELFF
TRBV27,NA,TRBD1,TRBJ2-7,TGTGCCAGCAGTTTGACAGGGCGCCCTAACCCCTACGAGCAGTACTTC,CASSLTGRPNPYEQYF
TRBV5-1,NA,NA,TRBJ2-2,TGCGCCAGCAGCTTGGGAGGGTATAGGAACACCGGGGAGCTGTTTTTT,CASSLGGYRNTGELFF
TRBV30,NA,TRBD1,TRBJ1-2,TGTGCCTGTCTGACAGGGGCTTGGAGGGGCTACACCTTC,CACLTGAWRGYTF
TRBV12-5,NA,TRBD1,TRBJ1-1,TGTGCTAGTGGTTTGGGGACAGGGAAGCACACTGAAGCTTTCTTT,CASGLGTGKHTEAFF
TRBV6-5,NA,NA,TRBJ1-5,TGTGCCAGCAGTTACGGTAGGGGACTTAATCAGCCCCAGCATTTT,CASSYGRGLNQPQHF
TRBV19,NA,TRBD1,TRBJ1-3,TGTGCCAGTAGTTCAATTCCGGGACAGGAGGACCACTCTGGAAACACCATATATTTT,CASSSIPGQEDHSGNTIYF
TRBV5-1,NA,TRBD1,TRBJ1-3,TGCGCCAGCAGCCGCGACAGGGATCTGAGAAACACCATATATTTT,CASSRDRDLRNTIYF
TRBV27,NA,NA,TRBJ1-4,TGTGCCAGTATGGGCAGAAGGGAAAAACTGTTTTTT,CASMGRREKLFF
TRBV13,once,NA,TRBJ2-3,TGTGCCAGCAGCTTAGGCGGGGATACCACAGATACGCAGTATTTT,CASSLGGDTTDTQYF
TRBV19,NA,NA,TRBJ1-5,TGTGCCAGTAGTAGGACAGATAGCAATCAGCCCCAGCATTTT,CASSRTDSNQPQHF
TRBV7-2,NA,NA,TRBJ2-7,TGTGCCAGCAGCACGACCGGGACTGGGGCAAGGCAGTACTTC,CASSTTGTGARQYF
TRBV19,once,NA,TRBJ1-1,TGTGCCAGTAGAATGCAGGGAGACACTGAAGCTTTCTTT,CASRMQGDTEAFF
TRBV7-2,few,TRBD2,TRBJ2-7,TGTGCCAGCAGCTTAGCGGGACTAGCGGGAGTTAACGAGCAGTACTTC,CASSLAGLAGVNEQYF
TRBV30,NA,NA,TRBJ2-7,TGTGCCTGGAGTGACGGCCTTCGGGGTTACGAGCAGTACTTC,CAWSDGLRGYEQYF
TRBV15,NA,TRBD1,TRBJ2-7,TGTGCCACCAGCAGAGATCCGGGACAGGGGGTCTACGAGCAGTACTTC,CATSRDPGQGVYEQYF
TRBV6-1,NA,NA,TRBJ2-7,TGTGCCAGCAGCCCCAGGGGAATAAGCTCCTACGAGCAGTACTTC,CASSPRGISSYEQYF
TRBV19,NA,NA,TRBJ1-3,TGTGCCAGTAGTCCCGTCTCAGGGGCCTCTGGAAACACCATATATTTT,CASSPVSGASGNTIYF
TRBV28,NA,NA,TRBJ1-3,TGTGCCAGCAGTTTTCTCCTCGGTGCCTCTGGAAACACCATATATTTT,CASSFLLGASGNTIYF
TRBV7-2,NA,NA,TRBJ1-2,TGTGCCAGCAGCCGGGGGGGAAACTATGGCTACACCTTC,CASSRGGNYGYTF
TRBV15,NA,NA,TRBJ1-1,TGTGCCACCAGCAGAGAGGGGGACGGTCGGGTGAACACTGAAGCTTTCTTT,CATSREGDGRVNTEAFF
TRBV5-1,NA,NA,TRBJ1-5,TGCGCCAGCAGCCGGGTCGGGGACCAGCCCCAGCATTTT,CASSRVGDQPQHF
TRBV28,NA,NA,TRBJ1-2,TGTGCCAGCAGTTTATCCGCGGAAGGCTACACCTTC,CASSLSAEGYTF
TRBV7-9,NA,NA,TRBJ1-1,TGTGCCAGCAGCTTAGCCGCTTACACTGAAGCTTTCTTT,CASSLAAYTEAFF
TRBV7-9,NA,NA,TRBJ1-4,TGTGCCAGCAGCCCCCCACGGGGACACACTAATGAAAAACTGTTTTTT,CASSPPRGHTNEKLFF
TRBV18,once,NA,TRBJ2-3,TGTGCCAGCTCACCCCGTCCGTTTGATACGCAGTATTTT,CASSPRPFDTQYF
TRBV9,NA,NA,TRBJ1-2,TGTGCCAGCAGCGTAGATCCGGTCTACTATGGCTACACCTTC,CASSVDPVYYGYTF
TRBV13,NA,TRBD2,TRBJ2-3,TGTGCCAGCAGCTCGACTAGCGGGGGGGCTGGAGATACGCAGTATTTT,CASSSTSGGAGDTQYF
TRBV10-3,NA,NA,TRBJ1-1,TGTGCCACCGGGACACTTATGAACACTGAAGCTTTCTTT,CATGTLMNTEAFF
TRBV13,NA,NA,TRBJ1-2,TGTGCCAGCCCTACCGAGGGCACGCGCTACACCTTC,CASPTEGTRYTF
TRBV5-8,NA,NA,TRBJ2-7,TGTGCCAGCAGCTTACAGCAGCGATACGAGCAGTACTTC,CASSLQQRYEQYF
TRBV19,NA,NA,TRBJ1-1,TGTGCCAGTAGTCAGGACAAATTTATCATGGAAGCTTTCTTT,CASSQDKFIMEAFF
TRBV6-6,NA,TRBD1,TRBJ2-1,TGTGCCAGCATCCGGGACAGTTCCTACAATGAGCAGTTCTTC,CASIRDSSYNEQFF
TRBV7-9,NA,NA,TRBJ2-2,TGTGCCAGCAGCTTAGTCACCGGGGAGCTGTTTTTT,CASSLVTGELFF